This T cell receptor beta chain is from a study of shared clonotypes between healthy human individuals. Across the study: Donors, aged 18 to 49, were a couple of women and three men.

Here immunoSEQ multiplex PCR was the method, and the copy in TCRdb shows in-frame clones only, minus some. The sample holds some 690,000 clones, roughly 88% seen once. The CDR3 extends over 16 amino acids. V was clipped by 1 base and J by 3 bases; unmatched bases: 6. In germline, CDR1 is SEHNR, CDR2 FQNEAQ (reference sequence). Sequences were obtained from memory CD8+ T cells from PBMCs. Subset of the sample: CD45RO+ cells pooled with CCR7-negative TemRA cells. The origin of this receptor is a man younger than 30 in good health. Some clones in this sample may be carry-over from other donors' samples. This chain uses TRBV7-9 with TRBJ2-1, with 7 bases that match TRBD2. The chain's CDR3 is CASSLEGGSIYNEQFF. CDR3 DNA sequence: TGTGCCAGCAGCTTAGAGGGCGGGAGTATCTACAATGAGCAGTTCTTC.